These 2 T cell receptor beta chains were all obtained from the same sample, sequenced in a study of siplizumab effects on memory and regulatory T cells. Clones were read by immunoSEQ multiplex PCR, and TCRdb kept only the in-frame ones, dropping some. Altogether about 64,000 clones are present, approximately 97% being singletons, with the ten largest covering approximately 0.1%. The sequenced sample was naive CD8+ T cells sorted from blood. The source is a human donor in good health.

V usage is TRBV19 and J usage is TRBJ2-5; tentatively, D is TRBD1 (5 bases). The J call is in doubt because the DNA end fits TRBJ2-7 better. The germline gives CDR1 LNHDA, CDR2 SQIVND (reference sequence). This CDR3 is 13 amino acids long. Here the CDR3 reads CASSIGGPNEQYF. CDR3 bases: TGTGCCAGTAGTATAGGGGGCCCCAACGAGCAGTACTTC.

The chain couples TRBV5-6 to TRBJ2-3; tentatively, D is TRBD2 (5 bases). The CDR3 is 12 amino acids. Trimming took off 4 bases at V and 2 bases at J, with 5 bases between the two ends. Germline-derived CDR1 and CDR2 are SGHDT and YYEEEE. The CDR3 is CASSDYTDTQYF. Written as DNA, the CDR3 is TGTGCCAGCAGCGACTACACAGATACGCAGTATTTT. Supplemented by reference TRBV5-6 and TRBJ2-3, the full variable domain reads DAGVTQSPTHLIKTRGQQVTLRCSPKSGHDTVSWYQQALGQGPQFIFQYYEEEERQRGNFPDRFSGHQFPNYSSELNVNALLLGDSALYLCASSDYTDTQYFGPGTRLTVL.